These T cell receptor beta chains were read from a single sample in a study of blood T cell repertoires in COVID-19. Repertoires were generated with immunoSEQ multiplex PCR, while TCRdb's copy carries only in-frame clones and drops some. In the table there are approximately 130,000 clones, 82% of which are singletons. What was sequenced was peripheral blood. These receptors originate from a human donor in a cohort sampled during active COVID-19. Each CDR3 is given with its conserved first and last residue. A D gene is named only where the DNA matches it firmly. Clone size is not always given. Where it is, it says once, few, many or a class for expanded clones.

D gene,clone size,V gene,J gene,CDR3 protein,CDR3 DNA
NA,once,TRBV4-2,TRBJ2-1,CASSQELGTSHYNEQFF,TGTGCCAGCAGCCAAGAACTAGGGACAAGCCACTACAATGAGCAGTTCTTC
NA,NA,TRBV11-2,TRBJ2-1,CASSSTPGTYNEQFF,TGTGCCAGCAGCTCAACTCCAGGGACCTACAATGAGCAGTTCTTC
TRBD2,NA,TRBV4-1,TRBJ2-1,CASSQGWTSGGVEQFF,TGCGCCAGCAGCCAAGGGTGGACTAGCGGGGGAGTTGAGCAGTTCTTC
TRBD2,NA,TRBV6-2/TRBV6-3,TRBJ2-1,CASSYSKRGRYNEQFF,TGTGCCAGCAGTTACTCTAAGCGGGGGCGATACAATGAGCAGTTCTTC
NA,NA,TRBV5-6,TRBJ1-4,CASSYRPGGVNEKLFF,TGTGCCAGCAGTTACCGCCCCGGGGGGGTTAATGAAAAACTGTTTTTT
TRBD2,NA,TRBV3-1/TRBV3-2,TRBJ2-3,CASSQGPISGGAEDTQYF,TGTGCCAGCAGCCAAGGGCCGATCAGCGGGGGGGCGGAAGATACGCAGTATTTT
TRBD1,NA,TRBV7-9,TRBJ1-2,CASRDTGQPNYGYTF,TGTGCCAGCAGGGACACGGGACAGCCGAACTATGGCTACACCTTC
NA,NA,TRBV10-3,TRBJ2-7,CAISWTQGASPYEQYF,TGTGCCATCAGCTGGACACAGGGTGCCTCCCCCTACGAGCAGTACTTC
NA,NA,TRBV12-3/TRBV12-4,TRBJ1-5,CASSFSGNQPQHF,TGTGCCAGCAGTTTTTCAGGGAATCAGCCCCAGCATTTT
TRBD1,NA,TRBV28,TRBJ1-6,CASTPRDRVNSPLHF,TGTGCCAGCACTCCCCGGGACAGGGTTAATTCACCCCTCCACTTT
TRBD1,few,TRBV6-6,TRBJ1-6,CASSSGTGYSPLHF,TGTGCCAGCAGCTCCGGGACAGGGTACTCACCCCTCCACTTT
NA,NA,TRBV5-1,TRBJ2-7,CASSLEGVSSYEQYF,TGCGCCAGCAGCTTGGAAGGGGTGAGCTCCTACGAGCAGTACTTC
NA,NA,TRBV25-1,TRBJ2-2,CASSGSGTTGELFF,TGTGCCAGCAGTGGGAGCGGAACCACCGGGGAGCTGTTTTTT
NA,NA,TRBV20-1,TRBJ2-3,CSAIEAASRVTQYF,TGCAGTGCTATTGAGGCTGCGTCACGGGTTACGCAGTATTTT
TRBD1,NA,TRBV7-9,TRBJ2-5,CASSAWTGGHETQYF,TGTGCCAGCAGCGCCTGGACAGGGGGACACGAGACCCAGTACTTC
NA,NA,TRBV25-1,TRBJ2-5,CASSKQETETQYF,TGTGCCAGCAGTAAACAGGAAACCGAGACCCAGTACTTC
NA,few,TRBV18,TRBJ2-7,CASSPGAPTGEQYF,TGTGCCAGCTCACCAGGGGCCCCTACGGGCGAGCAGTACTTC
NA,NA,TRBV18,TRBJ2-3,CASSPLSGPSTDTQYF,TGTGCCAGCTCACCATTGTCAGGGCCAAGCACAGATACGCAGTATTTT
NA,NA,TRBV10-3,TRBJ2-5,CATQSRGAYGETQYF,TGTGCCACCCAGAGCCGCGGGGCCTATGGAGAGACCCAGTACTTC
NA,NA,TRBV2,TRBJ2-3,CARRAPGSDTQYF,TGTGCCAGGAGAGCCCCGGGGTCAGATACGCAGTATTTT
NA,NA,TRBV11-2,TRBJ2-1,CASSLDGAVSSYNEQFF,TGTGCCAGCAGCTTAGATGGGGCGGTCAGCTCCTACAATGAGCAGTTCTTC
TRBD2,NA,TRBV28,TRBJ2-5,CASSLGLAGDHQETQYF,TGTGCCAGCAGTTTAGGACTAGCGGGGGACCACCAAGAGACCCAGTACTTC
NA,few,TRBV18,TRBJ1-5,CASSPAGNQPQHF,TGTGCCAGCTCACCAGCGGGCAATCAGCCCCAGCATTTT
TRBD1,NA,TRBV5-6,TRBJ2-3,CASSLVPGGSTDTQYF,TGTGCCAGCAGCTTGGTGCCAGGGGGAAGCACAGATACGCAGTATTTT
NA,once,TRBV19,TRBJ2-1,CASSIDSYNEQFF,TGTGCCAGTAGTATCGACAGTTACAATGAGCAGTTCTTC
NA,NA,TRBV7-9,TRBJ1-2,CASSLAGLQGHGYTF,TGTGCCAGCAGCTTAGCCGGACTGCAGGGGCATGGCTACACCTTC
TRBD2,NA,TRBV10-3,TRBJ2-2,CAISATSGGNTGELFF,TGTGCCATCAGTGCCACTAGCGGGGGAAACACCGGGGAGCTGTTTTTT
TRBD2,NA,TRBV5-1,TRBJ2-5,CASSTTLAGGLETQYF,TGCGCCAGCAGCACAACACTAGCGGGGGGCCTAGAGACCCAGTACTTC
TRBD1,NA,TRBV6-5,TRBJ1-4,CASLRDRVEKLFF,TGTGCCAGCCTTCGGGACAGGGTTGAAAAACTGTTTTTT
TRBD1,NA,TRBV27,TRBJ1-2,CASSFRTSPGTGATNYGYTF,TGTGCCAGCAGTTTCCGAACTAGTCCCGGGACAGGGGCTACTAACTATGGCTACACCTTC
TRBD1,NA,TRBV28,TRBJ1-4,CASSLQGATNEKLFF,TGTGCCAGCAGTTTACAGGGGGCAACTAATGAAAAACTGTTTTTT
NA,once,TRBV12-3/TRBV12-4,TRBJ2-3,CASSGDTQYF,TGTGCCAGCTCCGGGGATACGCAGTATTTT
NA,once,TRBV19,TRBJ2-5,CASSLTGRGQGSSKETQYF,TGTGCCAGTAGTCTAACCGGGAGGGGACAGGGTTCGAGTAAAGAGACCCAGTACTTC
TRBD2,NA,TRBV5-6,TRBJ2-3,CASSLLASGSTDTQYF,TGTGCCAGCAGCTTACTTGCTAGCGGTTCCACAGATACGCAGTATTTT
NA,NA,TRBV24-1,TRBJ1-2,CATTTGFSNYGYTF,TGTGCCACCACAACAGGGTTTTCTAACTATGGCTACACCTTC
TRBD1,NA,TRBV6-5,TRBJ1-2,CASSYGTVKHYTF,TGTGCCAGCAGTTACGGGACAGTGAAGCACTACACCTTC
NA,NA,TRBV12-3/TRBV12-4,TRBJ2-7,CASTGNRYEQYF,TGTGCCAGCACAGGGAATAGGTACGAGCAGTACTTC
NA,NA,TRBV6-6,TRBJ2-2,CASTLQGANTGELFF,TGTGCCAGCACCCTCCAGGGCGCGAACACCGGGGAGCTGTTTTTT
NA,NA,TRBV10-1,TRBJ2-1,CASQRTVDNEQFF,TGCGCGTCTCAACGGACAGTTGACAATGAGCAGTTCTTC
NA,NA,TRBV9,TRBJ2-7,CASSRGANYEQYF,TGTGCCAGCAGTCGGGGGGCTAACTACGAGCAGTACTTC
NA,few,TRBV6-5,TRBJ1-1,CASRTPHSTEAFF,TGTGCCAGCAGAACCCCCCACAGCACTGAAGCTTTCTTT